This passage covers 4 T cell receptor beta chains from one sample sequenced in a study of T cell changes during pregnancy in multiple sclerosis. Some clones are missing from TCRdb's copy, which holds only in-frame ones; the method was immunoSEQ multiplex PCR. The sample has tens of thousands of clones, roughly 92% seen once. The starting material was CD8+ T cells from peripheral blood mononuclear cells, obtained in the third trimester of pregnancy. These receptors were taken from a female donor in good health, enrolled as a control in a pregnancy study.

Comments on this clone: This same CDR3 is encoded by further DNA sequences in the sample. The CDR3 loop is CASSLRTGAYEQYF. In DNA, the CDR3 is TGCGCCAGCAGCTTACGGACAGGGGCCTACGAGCAGTACTTC. This sequence joins TRBV5-1 and TRBJ2-7, with 9 bases matching TRBD1. V lost 2 bases and J lost 2; bases outside the gene matches: 2. CDR1 is SGHRS and CDR2 is YFSETQ in the germline V gene. The CDR3 length is 14 residues.

CDR3 residues: CASSQDFSGAYEQYF. The CDR3 nucleotides read TGCGCCAGCAGCCAAGATTTCTCAGGGGCCTACGAGCAGTACTTC. J is TRBJ2-7 and V is TRBV4-3; TRBD1 is a possible D gene (6 bases). Germline CDR1 and CDR2: LGHNA and YSLEER. The CDR3 covers 15 residues. V lost 0 bases and J 2 bases, leaving 11 bases between the germline ends.

This rearrangement joins TRBV6-4 to TRBJ1-1; perhaps TRBD1 as D (6 bases). Germline CDR1 and CDR2: MRHNA and SNTAGT. The germline V and J ends were trimmed by 0 bases and 4 bases, with 12 bases remaining between them. The CDR3 totals 15 residues. CDR3 region: CASSDSEQGGTEAFF. The CDR3 DNA reads as TGTGCCAGCAGTGACTCGGAACAGGGTGGCACTGAAGCTTTCTTT.

The chain combines TRBV27 with TRBJ1-1; D call uncertain. Trimming stripped 2 bases from V and 3 bases from J, with 10 bases between. The germline gives CDR1 MNHEY, CDR2 SMNVEV (reference sequence). The CDR3 extends over 14 amino acids. CDR3 in DNA: TGTGCCAGCAGTTTAAATTCCGGAGACACTGAAGCTTTCTTT. Translation: CASSLNSGDTEAFF.